This T cell receptor beta chain was recovered during a study of technical replicates of blood from several donors. V gave up 0 bases and J gave up 7 bases; unmatched junction bases: 7. Germline V gives CDR1 MNHNS, CDR2 SASEGT. CDR3 length: 17 amino acids. Sequenced by immunoSEQ multiplex PCR; TCRdb stores in-frame clones only, minus some. The sample holds approximately 76,000 clones; over 75% are singletons and the top ten take around 0.26%. This clonotype originated in a human donor in good health. The specimen was T cells isolated from PBMCs. J is TRBJ1-5 and V is TRBV6-1; 12 bases line up with TRBD1. CDR3 in amino acids: CASSEAWDRGLGQPQHF. The CDR3 DNA follows: TGTGCCAGCAGTGAAGCATGGGACAGGGGGCTCGGCCAGCCCCAGCATTTT.